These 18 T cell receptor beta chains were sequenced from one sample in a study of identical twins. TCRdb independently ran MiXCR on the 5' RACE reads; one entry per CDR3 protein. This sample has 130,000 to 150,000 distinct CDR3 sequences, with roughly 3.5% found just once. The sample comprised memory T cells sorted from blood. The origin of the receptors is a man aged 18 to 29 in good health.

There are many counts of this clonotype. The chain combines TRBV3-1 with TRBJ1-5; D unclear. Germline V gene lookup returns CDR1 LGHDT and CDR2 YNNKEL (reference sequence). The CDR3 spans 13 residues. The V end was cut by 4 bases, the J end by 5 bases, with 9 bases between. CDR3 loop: CASSPNPYQPQHF. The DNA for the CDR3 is TGTGCCAGCAGCCCGAACCCTTATCAGCCCCAGCATTTT.

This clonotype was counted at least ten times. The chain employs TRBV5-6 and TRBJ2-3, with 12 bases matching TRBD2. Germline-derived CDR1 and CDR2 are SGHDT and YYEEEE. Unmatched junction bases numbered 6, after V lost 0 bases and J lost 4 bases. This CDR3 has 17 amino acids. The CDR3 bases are TGTGCCAGCAGCTTGGTGGCGCTAGCGGGAGGGGCAGATACGCAGTATTTT. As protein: CASSLVALAGGADTQYF.

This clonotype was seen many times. The CDR3 is CASSESGVTYEQYF. CDR3 nucleotide sequence: TGTGCCAGCAGCGAGAGTGGGGTAACCTACGAGCAGTACTTC. The gene calls are TRBV7-2 and TRBJ2-7; D is uncertain. Germline values: CDR1 SGHTA, CDR2 FQGNSA. The length of the CDR3 is 14 residues. Trimming took 5 bases from V and 2 from J, leaving 13 bases between them.

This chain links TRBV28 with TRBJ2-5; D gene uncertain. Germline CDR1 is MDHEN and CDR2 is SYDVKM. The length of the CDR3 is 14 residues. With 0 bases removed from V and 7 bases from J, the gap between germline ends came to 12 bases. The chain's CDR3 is CASSLWAIVGTQYF. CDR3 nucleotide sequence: TGTGCCAGCAGTTTATGGGCCATTGTGGGGACCCAGTACTTC. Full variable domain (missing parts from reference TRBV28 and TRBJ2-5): DVKVTQSSRYLVKRTGEKVFLECVQDMDHENMFWYRQDPGLGLRLIYFSYDVKMKEKGDIPEGYSVSREKKERFSLILESASTNQTSMYLCASSLWAIVGTQYFGPGTRLLVL.

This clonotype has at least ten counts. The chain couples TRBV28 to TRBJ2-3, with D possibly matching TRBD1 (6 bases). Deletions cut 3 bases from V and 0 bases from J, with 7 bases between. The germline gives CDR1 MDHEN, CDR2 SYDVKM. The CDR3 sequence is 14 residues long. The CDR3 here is CASSFQGSTDTQYF. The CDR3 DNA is TGTGCCAGCAGTTTCCAGGGGAGCACAGATACGCAGTATTTT.

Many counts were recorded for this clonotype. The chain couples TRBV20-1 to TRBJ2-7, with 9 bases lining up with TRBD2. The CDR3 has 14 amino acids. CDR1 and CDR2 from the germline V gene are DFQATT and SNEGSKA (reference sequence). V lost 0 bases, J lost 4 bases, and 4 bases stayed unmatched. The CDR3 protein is CSARDIAGVYEQYF. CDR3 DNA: TGCAGTGCTAGAGACATAGCGGGAGTGTACGAGCAGTACTTC.

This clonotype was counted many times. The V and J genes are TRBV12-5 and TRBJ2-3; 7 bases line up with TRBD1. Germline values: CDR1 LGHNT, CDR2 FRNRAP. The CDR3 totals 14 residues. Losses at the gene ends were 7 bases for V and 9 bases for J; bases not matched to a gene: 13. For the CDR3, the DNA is TGTGCTAGTGCAGGGACAGCCACTACTGCGACGCAGTATTTT. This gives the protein CASAGTATTATQYF.

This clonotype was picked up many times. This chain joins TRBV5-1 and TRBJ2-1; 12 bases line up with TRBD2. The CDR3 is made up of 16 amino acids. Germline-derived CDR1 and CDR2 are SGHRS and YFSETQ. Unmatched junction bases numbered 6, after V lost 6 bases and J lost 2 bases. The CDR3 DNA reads TGCGCCAGCACCTGGACTAGCGGGGTACCCTACAATGAGCAGTTCTTC. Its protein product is CASTWTSGVPYNEQFF. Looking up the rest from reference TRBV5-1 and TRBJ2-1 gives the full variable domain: KAGVTQTPRYLIKTRGQQVTLSCSPISGHRSVSWYQQTPGQGLQFLFEYFSETQRNKGNFPGRFSGRQFSNSRSEMNVSTLELGDSALYLCASTWTSGVPYNEQFFGPGTRLTVL.

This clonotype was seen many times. CDR3 region: CSARVGQIVRSYNEQFF. The DNA for the CDR3 is TGCAGTGCTAGAGTCGGACAGATTGTCCGCTCCTACAATGAGCAGTTCTTC. This sequence joins TRBV20-1 and TRBJ2-1; a possible D gene is TRBD1 (6 bases). Germline V lookup: CDR1 DFQATT, CDR2 SNEGSKA (reference sequence). This CDR3 has 17 residues. V lost 1 base to trimming and J lost 0 bases, with 16 bases between them.

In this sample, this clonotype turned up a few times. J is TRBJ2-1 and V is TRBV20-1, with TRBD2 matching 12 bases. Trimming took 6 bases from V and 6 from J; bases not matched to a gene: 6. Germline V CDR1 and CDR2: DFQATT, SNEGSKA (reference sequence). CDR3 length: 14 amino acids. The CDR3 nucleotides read TGCAGTGCCTTCGCTAGCGGGAGGGCCAATGAGCAGTTCTTC. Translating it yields CSAFASGRANEQFF.

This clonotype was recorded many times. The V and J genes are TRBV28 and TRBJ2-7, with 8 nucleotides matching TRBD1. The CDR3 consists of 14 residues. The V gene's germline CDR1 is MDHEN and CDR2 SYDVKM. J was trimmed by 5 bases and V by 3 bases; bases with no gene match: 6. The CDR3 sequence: CASSLAGGINEQYF. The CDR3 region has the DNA TGTGCCAGCAGTTTGGCAGGGGGCATCAACGAGCAGTACTTC.

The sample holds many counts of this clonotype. The CDR3 nucleotides read TGCAGTGCTAGCTTTAGTATTTCAGATACGCAGTATTTT. The encoded protein is CSASFSISDTQYF. The chain has TRBV20-1 and TRBJ2-3; D is uncertain. Germline CDR1 and CDR2: DFQATT and SNEGSKA (reference sequence). The V gene lost 3 bases and the J gene lost 4 bases, with 11 bases spanning the gap. The CDR3 runs 13 residues.

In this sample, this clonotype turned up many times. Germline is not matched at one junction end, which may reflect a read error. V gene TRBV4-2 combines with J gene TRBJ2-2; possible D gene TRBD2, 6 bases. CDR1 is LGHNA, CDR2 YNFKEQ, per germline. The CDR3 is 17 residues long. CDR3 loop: CASSQGPRGANTGELFF. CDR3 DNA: TGTGCTAGCAGCCAAGGGCCTCGCGGGGCGAACACCGGGGAGCTGTTTTTT.

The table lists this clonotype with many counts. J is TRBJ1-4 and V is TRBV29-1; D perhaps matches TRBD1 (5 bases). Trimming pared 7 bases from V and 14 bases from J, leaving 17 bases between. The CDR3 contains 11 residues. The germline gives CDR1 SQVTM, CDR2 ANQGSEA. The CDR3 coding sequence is TGCAGCGCGGTGGGGGGAGTCGGGCTGTTTTTT. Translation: CSAVGGVGLFF.

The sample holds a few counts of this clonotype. CDR3 in amino acids: CAWGIGNTIYF. DNA for the CDR3: TGTGCCTGGGGGATTGGAAACACCATATATTTT. The chain joins TRBV30 to TRBJ1-3; no clear D. Germline-derived CDR1 and CDR2 are GTSNPN and SVGIG (reference sequence). V gave up 5 bases and J gave up 3 bases, with 5 bases separating them. This CDR3 spans 11 amino acids.

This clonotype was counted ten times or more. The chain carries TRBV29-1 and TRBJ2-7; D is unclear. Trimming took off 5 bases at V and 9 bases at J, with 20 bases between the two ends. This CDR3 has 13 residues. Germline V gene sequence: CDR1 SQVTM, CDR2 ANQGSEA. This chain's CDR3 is CSVPGPFLVGQYF. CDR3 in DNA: TGCAGCGTTCCGGGCCCTTTCCTTGTAGGGCAGTACTTC.

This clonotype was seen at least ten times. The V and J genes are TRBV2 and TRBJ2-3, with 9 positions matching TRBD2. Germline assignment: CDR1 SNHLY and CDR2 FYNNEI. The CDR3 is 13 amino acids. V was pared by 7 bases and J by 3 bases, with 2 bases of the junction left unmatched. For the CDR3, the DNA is TGTGCCAGCACGGGACTAGCAACAGATACGCAGTATTTT. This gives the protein CASTGLATDTQYF.

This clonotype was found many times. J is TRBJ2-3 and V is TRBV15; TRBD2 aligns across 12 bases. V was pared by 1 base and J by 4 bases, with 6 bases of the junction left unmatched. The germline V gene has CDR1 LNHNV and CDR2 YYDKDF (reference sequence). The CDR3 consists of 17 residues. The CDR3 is CATSRVVLAGGPDTQYF. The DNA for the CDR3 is TGTGCCACCAGCAGAGTAGTACTAGCGGGAGGTCCAGATACGCAGTATTTT.